This TCR beta chain is from a study of OX40 agonist ivuxolimab in advanced cancers. Background on the study: Dose-escalation cases comprised hepatocellular carcinoma, melanoma, renal cell or head and neck cancer.

Clones were read by immunoSEQ multiplex PCR, and TCRdb kept only the in-frame ones, dropping some. Found here are about 80,000 clones, roughly 84% of them singletons; the top ten hold 0.32%. Trimming shortened V by 2 bases and J by 4 bases, and 2 bases separated the two germline ends. The CDR3 is made up of 12 amino acids. Per germline, CDR1 SGHAT and CDR2 FQNNGV. The clonotype comes from an adult with an advanced solid tumor such as melanoma, head and neck, liver or kidney cancer. The material was CD4+ or CD8+ T cells sorted from blood, obtained in a trial of the OX40 agonist ivuxolimab. The chain employs TRBV11-2 and TRBJ2-2; D unclear. The CDR3 loop is CASSLITGELFF. DNA of the CDR3: TGTGCCAGCAGCTTAATCACCGGGGAGCTGTTTTTT. Drawing the rest from reference TRBV11-2 and TRBJ2-2, the complete variable domain is EAGVAQSPRYKIIEKRQSVAFWCNPISGHATLYWYQQILGQGPKLLIQFQNNGVVDDSQLPKDRFSAERLKGVDSTLKIQPAKLEDSAVYLCASSLITGELFFGEGSRLTVL.